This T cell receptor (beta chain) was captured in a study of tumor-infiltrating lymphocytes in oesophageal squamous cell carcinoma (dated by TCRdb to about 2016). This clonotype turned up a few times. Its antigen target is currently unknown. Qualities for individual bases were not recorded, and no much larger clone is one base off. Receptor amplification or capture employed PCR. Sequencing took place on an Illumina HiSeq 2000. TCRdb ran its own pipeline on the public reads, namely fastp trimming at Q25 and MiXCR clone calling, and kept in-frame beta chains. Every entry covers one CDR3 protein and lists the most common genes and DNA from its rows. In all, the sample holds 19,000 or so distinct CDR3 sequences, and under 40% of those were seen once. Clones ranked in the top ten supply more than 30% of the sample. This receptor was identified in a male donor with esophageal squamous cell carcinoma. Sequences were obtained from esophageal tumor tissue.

The bases are TGTGCCAGCAGCCAGCTAGCGGGAAGTCAAGAGACCCAGTACTTC. Its translation is CASSQLAGSQETQYF. The chain links TRBV3-1 with TRBJ2-5; 9 of the junction bases match TRBD2. From the cysteine up to the phenylalanine, the CDR3 has a length of 15 residues. Solely the CDR3 DNA is kept, with 45 bases framed from the first base. The germline V gene (reference sequence) gives CDR1 as LGHDT and CDR2 as YNNKEL. V ends up 3 bases short and J 2 bases short, with an unmatched junction base count of 4.